This section outlines one T cell receptor beta chain sequence together with its context. Repertoires were generated with immunoSEQ multiplex PCR, while TCRdb's copy carries only in-frame clones and drops some. The repertoire holds 84,000 or so clones, with about 94% as singletons. The data stem from a study of technical replicates of blood from a few donors. The CDR3 consists of 15 residues. Germline CDR1 and CDR2: ENHRY and SYGVKD. V trimming: 6 bases; J trimming: 3 bases; junction bases outside the gene matches: 9. The clonotype comes from a human donor in good health. This chain links TRBV10-3 with TRBJ2-7, with 9 bases lining up with TRBD1. What was sequenced was T cells isolated from PBMCs. The CDR3 here is CAIRGGQGVDYEQYF. The DNA of the CDR3 is TGTGCCATCAGGGGGGGACAGGGAGTAGACTACGAGCAGTACTTC.